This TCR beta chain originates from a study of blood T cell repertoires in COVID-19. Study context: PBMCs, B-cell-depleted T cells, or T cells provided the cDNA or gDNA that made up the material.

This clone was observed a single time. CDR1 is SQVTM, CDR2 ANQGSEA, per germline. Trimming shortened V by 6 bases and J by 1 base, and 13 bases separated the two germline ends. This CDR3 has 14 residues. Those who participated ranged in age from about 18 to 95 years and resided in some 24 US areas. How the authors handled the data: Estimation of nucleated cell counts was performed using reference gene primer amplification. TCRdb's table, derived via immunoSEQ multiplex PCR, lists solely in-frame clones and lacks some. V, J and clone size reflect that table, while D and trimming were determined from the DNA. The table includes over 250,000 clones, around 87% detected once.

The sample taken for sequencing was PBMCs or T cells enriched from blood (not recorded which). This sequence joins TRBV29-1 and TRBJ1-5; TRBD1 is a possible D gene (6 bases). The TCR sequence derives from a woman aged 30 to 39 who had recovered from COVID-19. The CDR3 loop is CSVAGTFSNQPQHF. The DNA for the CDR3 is TGCAGCGTAGCCGGGACATTCAGCAATCAGCCCCAGCATTTT.